This entry describes one T cell receptor (beta chain). This record belongs to a study of OX40 agonist ivuxolimab in advanced cancers. Sequenced by immunoSEQ multiplex PCR; TCRdb stores in-frame clones only, minus some. This sample has about 80,000 clones; about 90% occur once, and the top ten carry approximately 2%. The input for sequencing was CD4+ or CD8+ T cells sorted from blood, taken in a trial of the OX40 agonist ivuxolimab. The receptor's source is an adult with an advanced solid tumor such as melanoma, head and neck, liver or kidney cancer.

This CDR3 reads CASSYSRGSEQYF. CDR3 sequence (DNA): TGTGCCAGCAGTTACTCGAGGGGGTCTGAGCAGTACTTC. The V call is TRBV6-5, the J call TRBJ2-7; maybe TRBD1 (6 bases). Per germline, CDR1 MNHEY and CDR2 SVGAGI. With 0 bases removed from V and 7 bases from J, the gap between germline ends came to 10 bases. The CDR3 runs to 13 residues.